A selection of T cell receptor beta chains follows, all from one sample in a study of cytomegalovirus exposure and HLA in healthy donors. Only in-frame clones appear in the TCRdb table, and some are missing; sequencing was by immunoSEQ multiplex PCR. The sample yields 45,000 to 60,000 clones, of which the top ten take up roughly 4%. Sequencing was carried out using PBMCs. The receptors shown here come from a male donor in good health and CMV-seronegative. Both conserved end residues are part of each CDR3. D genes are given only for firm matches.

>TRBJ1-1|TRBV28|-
CASSLYTRNTEAFF
TGTGCCAGCAGTTTGTACACAAGGAACACTGAAGCTTTCTTT
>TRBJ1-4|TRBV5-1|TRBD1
CASSSTGGGTNEKLFF
TGCGCCAGCAGCTCGACAGGGGGAGGAACTAATGAAAAACTGTTTTTT
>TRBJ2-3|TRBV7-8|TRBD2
CASSPSSGRTDTQYF
TGTGCCAGCAGCCCATCTAGCGGGAGAACAGATACGCAGTATTTT
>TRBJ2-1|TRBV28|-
CASSHYGGDNEQFF
TGTGCCAGCAGTCATTACGGCGGGGACAATGAGCAGTTCTTC
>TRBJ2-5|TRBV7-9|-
CASSVLTGTQYF
TGTGCCAGCAGCGTTCTGACGGGGACCCAGTACTTC
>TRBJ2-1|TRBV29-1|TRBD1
CSVPQTGGALYNEQFF
TGCAGCGTACCACAAACAGGGGGTGCTCTCTACAATGAGCAGTTCTTC
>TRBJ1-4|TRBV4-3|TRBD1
CASSQHAGTGLEKLFF
TGCGCCAGCAGCCAACACGCCGGGACAGGGCTTGAAAAACTGTTTTTT
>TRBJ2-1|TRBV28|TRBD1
CASTGQDSYNEQFF
TGTGCCAGCACAGGACAGGACTCCTACAATGAGCAGTTCTTC
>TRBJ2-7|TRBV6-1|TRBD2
CASSGGSGVAYEQYF
TGTGCCAGCAGTGGGGGTAGCGGGGTCGCCTACGAGCAGTACTTC
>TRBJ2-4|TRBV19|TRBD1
CASSMGQGRDIQYF
TGTGCCAGTAGTATGGGACAGGGAAGGGACATTCAGTACTTC
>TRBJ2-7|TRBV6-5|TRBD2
CASSPGTSGYEQYF
TGTGCCAGCAGTCCTGGGACTAGCGGATACGAGCAGTACTTC
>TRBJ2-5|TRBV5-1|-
CASRPGGTGQETQYF
TGCGCCAGCAGGCCTGGAGGTACGGGCCAAGAGACCCAGTACTTC
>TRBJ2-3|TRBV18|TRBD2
CASSPPQRGVEDTQYF
TGTGCCAGCTCACCACCGCAGCGGGGCGTGGAAGATACGCAGTATTTT
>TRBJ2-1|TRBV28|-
CASSPLVGEQFF
TGTGCCAGCAGTCCCCTAGTGGGTGAGCAGTTCTTC
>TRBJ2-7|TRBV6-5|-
CASSTGTLEQYF
TGTGCCAGCAGTACCGGGACTCTAGAGCAGTACTTC
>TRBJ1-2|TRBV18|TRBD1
CASSRQGQGRINYGYTF
TGTGCCAGCTCGCGGCAGGGACAGGGGCGAATCAACTATGGCTACACCTTC
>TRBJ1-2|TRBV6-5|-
CASSYNGKDYGYTF
TGTGCCAGCAGTTACAACGGGAAGGACTATGGCTACACCTTC
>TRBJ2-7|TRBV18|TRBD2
CASSSGTRRLEQYF
TGTGCCAGCTCAAGTGGGACTAGAAGGCTCGAGCAGTACTTC
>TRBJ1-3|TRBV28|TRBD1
CASSDLDTGAGNTIYF
TGTGCCAGCAGTGACTTAGATACAGGGGCTGGAAACACCATATATTTT
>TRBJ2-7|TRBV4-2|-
CASSGGVREQYF
TGTGCCAGCAGCGGCGGGGTGCGCGAGCAGTACTTC
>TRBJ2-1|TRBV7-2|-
CASSLDREVGFF
TGTGCCAGCAGCCTCGACAGGGAGGTGGGGTTCTTC
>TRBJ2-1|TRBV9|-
CASSVTGLVNEQFF
TGTGCCAGCAGCGTAACAGGGTTGGTCAATGAGCAGTTCTTC
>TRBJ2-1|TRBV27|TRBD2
CASRAPSGGYNEQFF
TGTGCCAGCAGGGCCCCTAGCGGGGGGTACAATGAGCAGTTCTTC
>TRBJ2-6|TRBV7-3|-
CASSLQGANVLTF
TGTGCCAGCAGCTTACAAGGGGCCAACGTCCTGACTTTC
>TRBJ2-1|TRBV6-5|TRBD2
CASSPGLAGGNEQFF
TGTGCCAGCAGCCCCGGACTAGCGGGAGGGAATGAGCAGTTCTTC
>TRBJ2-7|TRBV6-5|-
CASKPDTNSYEQYF
TGTGCCAGCAAACCTGACACCAACTCCTACGAGCAGTACTTC
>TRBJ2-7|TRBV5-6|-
CASSPGVGAYEQYF
TGTGCCAGCAGCCCGGGGGTCGGCGCCTACGAGCAGTACTTC